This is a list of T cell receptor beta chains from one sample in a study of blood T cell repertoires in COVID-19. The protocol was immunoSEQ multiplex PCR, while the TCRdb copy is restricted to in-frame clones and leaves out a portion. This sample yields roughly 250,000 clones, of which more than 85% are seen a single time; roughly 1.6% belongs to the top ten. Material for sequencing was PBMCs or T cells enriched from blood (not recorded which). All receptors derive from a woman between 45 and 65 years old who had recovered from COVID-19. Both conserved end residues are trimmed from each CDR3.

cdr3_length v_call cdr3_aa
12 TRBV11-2 ASSLGPGIYEQY
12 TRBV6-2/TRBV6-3 ASSWDRAASEQY
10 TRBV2 AKKGTVNEQF
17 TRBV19 ASSYLGTSGSTGAYEQY
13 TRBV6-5 ASSYSQTGIYGYT
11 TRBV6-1 ASSEAQGNEQF
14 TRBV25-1 ASSEDQGSLNTEAF
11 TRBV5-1 ASRRGQVVEAF
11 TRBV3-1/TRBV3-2 ASSQLESDEQF
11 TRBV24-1 ATSGPGAGEQY
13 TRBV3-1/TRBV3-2 ASSQRQGAADTQY
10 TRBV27 ASVGGTGEQY
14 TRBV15 ATSRDQTSVTYEQY
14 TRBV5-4 ASSLRLSSGPYEQY
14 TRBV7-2 ASSLGRGSGKETQY
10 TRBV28 ASRSGSNEQF
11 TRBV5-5 ASSGTSFAEQY
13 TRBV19 ASSATGPGGFGYT
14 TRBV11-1 ASSQSGAPPNYGYT
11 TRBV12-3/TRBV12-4 ASSLALRTGVN
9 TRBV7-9 ASSSQGEAF
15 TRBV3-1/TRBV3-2 ASSQAPPTGGEETQY
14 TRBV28 ASSLTSGYSGNTIY
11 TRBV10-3 AIKRQVDSPLH
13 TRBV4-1 ASSHGGGGATEAF